The present T cell receptor (beta chain) was sequenced within a study of tumor-infiltrating lymphocytes in primary liver carcinoma. Broader study findings: Overlap in tumor-adjacent and tumor-blood pairs fell below that of tumor region pairs.

Out of unsorted whole blood came the blood RNA, and germline DNA was extracted as well. A sample of roughly 4 milliliters of peripheral blood was taken before surgery. The researchers produced TCR beta cDNA from around 500 ng total RNA with a constant-region primer. Each TCR beta library was derived from three nested multiplex PCR rounds that employed slightly modified ARM-PCR. In the first two PCR rounds, TRBV1-TRBV30 forward primers were paired with a C-beta reverse primer, and each round lasted about 9 cycles. MiXCR, run by TCRdb on the multiplex PCR reads, gives a single entry per CDR3 protein. The sample contains a few hundred thousand distinct CDR3 sequences, 58% of which appear only once. This clonotype was seen once. Its matching antigen is unknown. The ends were cut back, 7 bases at V and 8 bases at J, with 20 bases in the middle. The germline V gene encodes CDR1 MNHEY and CDR2 SVGEGT. This CDR3 comprises 14 residues.

This chain uses TRBV6-2 or TRBV6-3 with TRBJ2-5, with D possibly being TRBD2 (5 bases). The source of this sequence is a young woman with primary liver carcinoma and hepatitis B virus infection. The sample comprised peripheral blood. DNA of the CDR3: TGTGCCAGCAACCCTTGGACTGGCAGTGATACCCAGTACTTC. Protein product: CASNPWTGSDTQYF.